This T cell receptor (beta chain) was sequenced in a study of identical twins. The CDR3 extends over 13 amino acids. Trimming removed 2 bases from V and 5 bases from J, with 9 bases in between. TCRdb called the 5' RACE reads again in MiXCR, with one record for every CDR3 protein. The sample has 420,000 or so distinct CDR3 sequences; around 20% are singletons. In this sample, this clonotype turned up a few times. V and J are TRBV12-3 or TRBV12-4 and TRBJ2-5; unclear D gene. Sequencing was carried out using naive T cells sorted from blood. This receptor was taken from a man in his fifties or sixties in good health. The CDR3 region has the DNA TGTGCCAGCAGTTTATGGGGTACGGAGACCCAGTACTTC. Amino acid sequence: CASSLWGTETQYF.